Below are 9 T cell receptor beta chains sequenced from a single sample in a study of blood T cell repertoires in COVID-19. Assay used: immunoSEQ multiplex PCR; TCRdb lists only in-frame clones, some missing. The sample has 62,000 or so clones; more than 60% are singletons. The sequenced sample was peripheral blood. The receptors were sampled from a human donor in a cohort sampled during active COVID-19.

The chain joins TRBV28 to TRBJ1-2; tentative D call: TRBD1 (5 bases). Trimming removed 6 bases at V and 7 bases at J, with 21 bases between. The CDR3 totals 15 residues. Germline-derived CDR1 and CDR2 are MDHEN and SYDVKM. The DNA for the CDR3 is TGTGCCAGCAGCCCACCGCTCGGGGGAGGCGTTGGCTACACCTTC. Its protein is CASSPPLGGGVGYTF.

Only a few counts were recorded for this clone. The rearrangement links TRBV12-5 to TRBJ1-2, with 8 bases aligning to TRBD1. The germline V gene has CDR1 LGHNT and CDR2 FRNRAP. The CDR3 extends over 12 amino acids. Unmatched junction bases numbered 5, after V lost 10 bases and J lost 4 bases. CDR3 nucleotide sequence: TGTGCTACCTCACAGGGGGTCTATGGCTACACCTTC. This codes for CATSQGVYGYTF.

J is TRBJ1-2 and V is TRBV28; no firm D call. This CDR3 has 14 residues. V was clipped by 10 bases and J by 2 bases, with 17 bases between them. Germline lookup yields CDR1 MDHEN and CDR2 SYDVKM. CDR3 DNA sequence: TGTGCCAACGGAGGTCTCAGAGGCAACTATGGCTACACCTTC. Protein product: CANGGLRGNYGYTF.

This clone was seen only a few times. The V and J genes are TRBV5-1 and TRBJ1-6; D gene ambiguous. The germline V gene encodes CDR1 SGHRS and CDR2 YFSETQ. The CDR3 covers 15 residues. Trimming stripped 0 bases from V and 6 bases from J, with 10 bases between. The CDR3 region is CASSLDGRTNSPLHF. The CDR3 region has the DNA TGCGCCAGCAGCTTGGATGGCCGTACTAATTCACCCCTCCACTTT.

This clone was seen more than once but under ten times. The J gene is TRBJ2-5, the V gene TRBV4-2, with 12 bases fitting TRBD2. CDR1 is LGHNA, CDR2 YNFKEQ, per germline. CDR3 length: 19 residues. With 1 base clipped from V and 4 bases from J, the junction kept 13 bases outside the gene matches. CDR3 DNA: TGTGCCAGCAGCCAAGGGGGGCTAGGACTAGCGGGGTTGGGAGAGACCCAGTACTTC. Its translation is CASSQGGLGLAGLGETQYF.

This chain joins TRBV5-4 and TRBJ2-7; tentatively, D is TRBD1 (5 bases). Germline loops: CDR1 SGHNT, CDR2 YYREEE (reference sequence). The CDR3 loop spans 14 amino acids. V lost 2 bases and J 5 bases, leaving 14 bases between the germline ends. The CDR3 sequence: CASSLTSGMNEQYF. The CDR3 coding sequence is TGTGCCAGCAGCTTAACGTCAGGGATGAACGAGCAGTACTTC. Variable domain in full (rest from reference TRBV5-4 and TRBJ2-7): ETGVTQSPTHLIKTRGQQVTLRCSSQSGHNTVSWYQQALGQGPQFIFQYYREEENGRGNFPPRFSGLQFPNYSSELNVNALELDDSALYLCASSLTSGMNEQYFGPGTRLTVT.

This clone appeared a few times. V gene TRBV9 combines with J gene TRBJ2-3; TRBD2 matches at 7 bases. J was trimmed by 4 bases and V by 4 bases; bases with no gene match: 9. The CDR3 sequence is 15 residues long. Germline V CDR1 and CDR2: SGDLS, YYNGEE. Here the CDR3 reads CASSPIAGLADTQYF. Here the CDR3 DNA reads TGTGCCAGCAGCCCGATAGCGGGCCTCGCAGATACGCAGTATTTT. The full variable domain, its missing parts supplied by reference TRBV9 and TRBJ2-3, is DSGVTQTPKHLITATGQRVTLRCSPRSGDLSVYWYQQSLDQGLQFLIQYYNGEERAKGNILERFSAQQFPDLHSELNLSSLELGDSALYFCASSPIAGLADTQYFGPGTRLTVL.

The chain couples TRBV10-3 to TRBJ2-4, with D uncertain. Germline V gene sequence: CDR1 ENHRY, CDR2 SYGVKD. V was cut by 2 bases and J by 2 bases, with 7 bases left in between. The CDR3 covers 14 residues. The CDR3 DNA follows: TGTGCCATCAGTGAGCCTAGGACCAAAAACATTCAGTACTTC. Amino acid sequence: CAISEPRTKNIQYF.

This sequence joins TRBV19 and TRBJ1-5; 9 positions agree with TRBD1. The germline gives CDR1 LNHDA, CDR2 SQIVND (reference sequence). CDR3 length: 16 amino acids. Trimming took 3 bases from V and 0 from J; bases not matched to a gene: 3. The CDR3 DNA reads TGTGCCAGTAGTATGGGGGACAGGGTTAGCAATCAGCCCCAGCATTTT. Amino acids: CASSMGDRVSNQPQHF.